The 19 T cell receptor beta chains reported below all come from one sample, sequenced in a study of control samples from healthy donors and cancer patients. Measured with immunoSEQ multiplex PCR; TCRdb has only the in-frame clones, and not every one. The sample lists around 85,000 clones; about 88% were seen once. The source material was blood. These receptors came from a woman aged 55-70 years in good health.

The genes are TRBV7-8 and TRBJ1-5; maybe TRBD1 (5 bases). V was trimmed by 2 bases and J by 4 bases, leaving 12 bases between them. There are 15 residues in the CDR3. Per the germline V gene, CDR1 is SGHVS and CDR2 is FQNEAQ. DNA of the CDR3: TGTGCCAGCAGCTTACGGTCCGGGGGTAATCAGCCCCAGCATTTT. Translating gives CASSLRSGGNQPQHF.

CDR3 protein: CASSLRGTGTFLYEQYF. The CDR3 bases are TGTGCCAGCAGCTTGAGGGGAACCGGGACTTTCCTCTACGAGCAGTACTTC. The gene calls are TRBV5-6 and TRBJ2-7, with D possibly TRBD2 on 6 matching bases. The CDR3 consists of 17 residues. In germline, CDR1 is SGHDT, CDR2 YYEEEE. V dropped 1 base and J dropped 3 bases, with 20 bases sitting between them.

CDR3: CASSFGTSTDTQYF. The CDR3 bases are TGCGCCAGCAGCTTCGGGACTAGCACAGATACGCAGTATTTT. The genes are TRBV5-1 and TRBJ2-3; tentative D call: TRBD2 (6 bases). With 2 bases removed from V and 0 bases from J, the gap between germline ends came to 7 bases. This CDR3 comprises 14 residues. Germline CDR1 is SGHRS and CDR2 is YFSETQ. Full variable domain (rest looked up from reference TRBV5-1 and TRBJ2-3): KAGVTQTPRYLIKTRGQQVTLSCSPISGHRSVSWYQQTPGQGLQFLFEYFSETQRNKGNFPGRFSGRQFSNSRSEMNVSTLELGDSALYLCASSFGTSTDTQYFGPGTRLTVL.

The chain is built from TRBV5-1 and TRBJ2-4, with a possible D match to TRBD2 (6 bases). V was pared by 2 bases and J by 7 bases, with 25 bases between. Germline lookup yields CDR1 SGHRS and CDR2 YFSETQ. The CDR3 runs 18 residues. CDR3 residues: CASSFSPTKDILANIQYF. The CDR3, as DNA: TGCGCCAGCAGCTTCTCTCCTACCAAAGACATCCTAGCGAACATTCAGTACTTC. The entire variable domain, with the rest obtained from reference TRBV5-1 and TRBJ2-4, is as follows: KAGVTQTPRYLIKTRGQQVTLSCSPISGHRSVSWYQQTPGQGLQFLFEYFSETQRNKGNFPGRFSGRQFSNSRSEMNVSTLELGDSALYLCASSFSPTKDILANIQYFGAGTRLSVL.

J is TRBJ1-2 and V is TRBV2; D gene uncertain. CDR1 SNHLY and CDR2 FYNNEI come from the germline V gene. The CDR3 is 13 residues long. V lost 3 bases to trimming and J lost 7 bases, with 12 bases between them. The chain's CDR3 is CASSDEGSSGYTF. CDR3 DNA sequence: TGTGCCAGCAGTGACGAGGGATCGAGTGGCTACACCTTC.

The chain couples TRBV5-5 to TRBJ2-3; TRBD2 matches 11 bases. CDR1 SGHKS and CDR2 YYEKEE come from the germline V gene (reference sequence). V shed 5 bases, J shed 1 base, and the junction held 6 bases outside the gene matches. The CDR3 is 16 residues long. The CDR3: CASSKIAGGRTDTQYF. CDR3 bases: TGTGCCAGCAGTAAAATAGCGGGGGGGCGCACAGATACGCAGTATTTT. Full variable domain (rest looked up from reference TRBV5-5 and TRBJ2-3): DAGVTQSPTHLIKTRGQQVTLRCSPISGHKSVSWYQQVLGQGPQFIFQYYEKEERGRGNFPDRFSARQFPNYSSELNVNALLLGDSALYLCASSKIAGGRTDTQYFGPGTRLTVL.

V gene TRBV7-2 combines with J gene TRBJ1-4; unclear D gene. Germline V CDR1 and CDR2: SGHTA, FQGNSA. The CDR3 consists of 15 residues. The ends were cut back, 2 bases at V and 7 bases at J, with 14 bases in the middle. CDR3 sequence: CASSLPGSRGEKLFF. The DNA of the CDR3 is TGTGCCAGCAGCTTACCTGGTTCACGGGGTGAAAAACTGTTTTTT.

This clone occurred once. The CDR3 sequence: CASSSVGQESYSNQPQHF. Written as DNA, the CDR3 is TGTGCCAGCAGCTCAGTGGGACAGGAGTCTTATAGCAATCAGCCCCAGCATTTT. The rearrangement links TRBV2 to TRBJ1-5; TRBD1 matches at 8 bases. V lost 6 bases to trimming and J lost 0 bases; unmatched junction nucleotides: 13. Germline V gene data show CDR1 as SNHLY and CDR2 as FYNNEI. The CDR3 covers 18 residues.

This chain links TRBV28 with TRBJ1-3; D remains unclear. V lost 0 bases to trimming and J lost 0 bases, with 9 bases between them. Germline V gene lookup returns CDR1 MDHEN and CDR2 SYDVKM. This CDR3 region has 16 residues. CDR3 amino acids: CASSLWGGASGNTIYF. The DNA of the CDR3 is TGTGCCAGCAGTTTATGGGGCGGAGCCTCTGGAAACACCATATATTTT.

The chain has TRBV4-1 and TRBJ2-3; TRBD2 matches 12 bases. The CDR3 is 16 residues long. The germline CDR1 and CDR2 sequences are MGHRA and YSYEKL. V dropped 2 bases and J dropped 3; count of bases not matched to a gene: 3. The CDR3 DNA reads as TGCGCCAGCAGCCAACTAGCGGGGGGGCGGACAGATACGCAGTATTTT. Translating it yields CASSQLAGGRTDTQYF.

This rearrangement joins TRBV18 to TRBJ1-5; D is unresolved. The V end lost 2 bases, the J end lost 1 base, and 15 bases lay between the germline ends. Germline CDR1 and CDR2: KGHSH and LQKENI. This CDR3 has 17 residues. The CDR3 sequence: CASSPGVRGGSNQPQHF. The CDR3 nucleotides read TGTGCCAGCTCACCAGGCGTGCGAGGCGGAAGCAATCAGCCCCAGCATTTT.

The CDR3 sequence: CASSPSTTGANTGELFF. CDR3 DNA: TGTGCCAGCTCACCCTCCACGACAGGGGCGAACACCGGGGAGCTGTTTTTT. This chain links TRBV18 with TRBJ2-2, with 8 bases matching TRBD1. Germline CDR1 reads KGHSH; CDR2 reads LQKENI. The CDR3 contains 17 residues. Trimming took 3 bases from V and 0 from J; bases not matched to a gene: 6.

The chain joins TRBV5-4 to TRBJ1-5; 10 bases align to TRBD1. In germline, CDR1 is SGHNT, CDR2 YYREEE (reference sequence). The CDR3 covers 15 residues. With 3 bases clipped from V and 4 bases from J, the junction kept 4 bases outside the gene matches. The CDR3 DNA sequence: TGTGCCAGCAGCTCTGGGACAGGGGCTAATCAGCCCCAGCATTTT. This gives the protein CASSSGTGANQPQHF.

The chain combines TRBV4-1 with TRBJ1-2, with D possibly matching TRBD1 (5 bases). The CDR3 has 15 residues. CDR1 and CDR2 from the germline V gene are MGHRA and YSYEKL. V lost 4 bases and J 5 bases, leaving 17 bases between the germline ends. The CDR3 reads CASSPGPRQIYGYTF. In DNA, the CDR3 is TGCGCCAGCAGCCCCGGCCCCCGACAGATATATGGCTACACCTTC.

J is TRBJ1-2 and V is TRBV12-3 or TRBV12-4; D unclear. The CDR3 runs to 12 residues. With 6 bases removed from V and 7 bases from J, the gap between germline ends came to 12 bases. The CDR3 DNA reads as TGTGCCAGCAGCCACTCTAGGTCTGGCTACACCTTC. This gives the protein CASSHSRSGYTF.

The V gene is TRBV4-3, the J gene TRBJ2-3; 8 positions agree with TRBD2. The germline gives CDR1 LGHNA, CDR2 YSLEER. The J segment lost 3 bases and the V segment lost 0 bases, leaving 5 bases of the junction unmatched. This CDR3 region has 16 residues. CDR3 in DNA: TGCGCCAGCAGCCAAGATGCTACGGGAGGGACAGATACGCAGTATTTT. This gives the protein CASSQDATGGTDTQYF.

V usage is TRBV7-9 and J usage is TRBJ2-1; D remains unclear. The CDR3 is 18 amino acids. V was pared by 4 bases and J by 4 bases, with 23 bases between. Germline CDR1 SEHNR, CDR2 FQNEAQ (reference sequence). The CDR3 is CASSSPKGEARNYNEQFF. In nucleotides, the CDR3 is TGTGCCAGCAGCTCCCCTAAGGGCGAGGCTAGGAATTACAATGAGCAGTTCTTC.

The chain employs TRBV7-9 and TRBJ1-1, with 8 bases matching TRBD1. The CDR3 runs to 14 residues. Germline V gives CDR1 SEHNR, CDR2 FQNEAQ (reference sequence). The V gene end was trimmed by 3 bases and the J gene end by 1 base; junction bases not matched to a gene: 1. Written as DNA, the CDR3 is TGTGCCAGCAGCTTCGGACAGGGGAACACTGAAGCTTTCTTT. Its protein is CASSFGQGNTEAFF.

J is TRBJ2-3 and V is TRBV28; 7 bases fit TRBD2. The CDR3 is made up of 16 amino acids. Per the germline V gene, CDR1 is MDHEN and CDR2 is SYDVKM. Trimming at V came to 7 bases and at J to 3 bases, leaving 13 bases not matched to a gene. Here the CDR3 reads CASTNWRGGVTDTQYF. DNA for the CDR3: TGTGCCAGCACCAACTGGAGGGGAGGGGTGACAGATACGCAGTATTTT.